The T cell receptor beta chain described here comes from a study of blood T cells in healthy people across ages. A second roughly 6 to 12 cycle PCR used barcoded and J-beta primers. A 12-random-nucleotide template-switch adaptor tagged each cDNA molecule. Each CDR3 protein is one row after TCRdb ran MiXCR on the 5' RACE reads. The sample has 600,000 to 850,000 distinct CDR3 sequences; more than 40% are singletons. The ends lost 3 bases at V and 3 bases at J; junction bases unmatched: 6. The CDR3 length is 14 residues. The V gene's germline CDR1 is SGDLS and CDR2 YYNGEE. This receptor was identified in a woman aged 55-69 years in good health. V is TRBV9 and J is TRBJ2-7; 7 bases agree with TRBD1. Sequencing was performed on blood. The CDR3 here is CASSAGTAHYEQYF. The CDR3 region has the DNA TGTGCCAGCAGCGCCGGGACAGCACACTACGAGCAGTACTTC.